The clone carrying this T cell receptor (beta chain) appeared a few times. The antigen is not known. The CDR3 contains 15 residues. The V and J ends lost 1 base and 3 bases, in that order; junction bases with no gene match: 3. Per the germline V gene, CDR1 is KGHSH and CDR2 is LQKENI. The sample belongs to a study of beta chain features in type 1 diabetes. The investigators reverse transcribed all of the isolated RNA, so they sequenced expressed TCRB transcripts. Clones were sequenced by immunoSEQ multiplex PCR, and TCRdb holds only the in-frame ones, with some missing. Altogether a few hundred thousand clones are present, roughly 14% being singletons, with the ten largest covering approximately 0.021%. Findings and limits, study-wide: All four CD4+ subsets from Type 1 diabetes patients carried moderately but significantly shorter TCRB CDR3s.

The receptor was derived from a man under 40 with type 1 diabetes. V usage is TRBV18 and J usage is TRBJ1-1, with TRBD1 matching over 9 bases. Sequencing was carried out using naive CD4+ T cells from blood. In DNA, the CDR3 is TGTGCCAGCTCACCACGGACAGGGGCCGACACTGAAGCTTTCTTT. It yields the protein CASSPRTGADTEAFF.